The present entry profiles one T cell receptor (beta chain) with its context. Its antigen remains unknown. The sample belongs to a study of T cells after yellow fever vaccination. Notes on the study in general: In post-booster samples, most primary-vaccination clones reappeared (96% CD4, over 70% CD8).

CDR1 and CDR2 from the germline V gene are MNHEY and SVGEGT. Trimming removed 5 bases from V and 5 bases from J; junction bases left unmatched: 7. The CDR3 consists of 14 residues. TCRdb called the 5' RACE reads again in MiXCR, with one record for every CDR3 protein. The profile shows 200,000 to 300,000 distinct CDR3 sequences, less than 9% of them singletons. The clonotype was recovered from a man aged 25 to 40 who received the YFV17D yellow fever vaccine. V usage is TRBV6-2 or TRBV6-3 and J usage is TRBJ2-5, with 8 nucleotides matching TRBD1. Specimen: CD4+ T cells sorted from PBMCs, collected 15 days after the yellow fever booster vaccination. For the CDR3, the DNA is TGTGCCAGCAGTAAATGGACAGGGTCGGAGACCCAGTACTTC. Translated: CASSKWTGSETQYF.